These 19 T cell receptor beta chains were all obtained from the same sample, sequenced in a study of T-cell memory formation after mild COVID-19 (dated by TCRdb to the early 2020s). Libraries came from 5' RACE. This sample was sequenced with an Illumina NovaSeq 6000. Starting from the raw public reads, TCRdb applied fastp trimming at Q25, assembled clones with MiXCR and retained in-frame beta chains. Here each entry gathers all rows of one CDR3 protein and keeps the most common genes and DNA. For this sample there are hundreds of thousands of distinct CDR3 sequences; roughly 16% appear just once. Roughly 20% of the sample is held by the ten biggest clonotypes. Sequencing was performed on PBMCs or a T cell subset sorted from them (not recorded which). The receptors come from a man younger than 35 who had mild COVID-19 (a few samples of this study predate the infection). The sample titles of this study are shuffled in the database, so cell type and time point are left out; the donor was told from shared clones.

The chain has TRBV7-9 and TRBJ1-2, with 8 bases identical to TRBD1. Germline V gives CDR1 SEHNR, CDR2 FQNEAQ (reference sequence). The CDR3 has 14 residues. The V and J ends lost 2 bases and 4 bases, in that order; junction bases with no gene match: 3. The CDR3 nucleotides are TGTGCCAGCAGCTTAAATGACAGGGGCTATGGCTACACCTTC. Translated, it gives CASSLNDRGYGYTF.

The gene calls are TRBV5-1 and TRBJ2-3, with 14 bases that match TRBD2. CDR3 length: 16 residues. CDR1 is SGHRS, CDR2 YFSETQ, per germline. J gave up 4 bases and V 4 bases, and 5 bases lay outside the gene matches. The DNA for the CDR3 is TGCGCCAGCAGCGGCGGGACTAGCGGGGGCGCAGATACGCAGTATTTT. Its protein product is CASSGGTSGGADTQYF. Variable domain in full (rest from reference TRBV5-1 and TRBJ2-3): KAGVTQTPRYLIKTRGQQVTLSCSPISGHRSVSWYQQTPGQGLQFLFEYFSETQRNKGNFPGRFSGRQFSNSRSEMNVSTLELGDSALYLCASSGGTSGGADTQYFGPGTRLTVL.

This sequence joins TRBV5-1 and TRBJ2-1; a weak D match, TRBD1 (6 bases). Germline CDR1 reads SGHRS; CDR2 reads YFSETQ. The CDR3 contains 14 residues. The V end lost 3 bases, the J end lost 6 bases, and 13 bases lay between the germline ends. The CDR3 here is CASSSQGQLNEQFF. In DNA, the CDR3 is TGCGCCAGCAGCTCCCAGGGGCAGCTCAATGAGCAGTTCTTC.

A few counts support this clonotype. V usage is TRBV28 and J usage is TRBJ2-7; unclear D gene. The V end lost 5 bases, the J end lost 2 bases, and 13 bases lay between the germline ends. The CDR3 totals 14 residues. The germline V gene encodes CDR1 MDHEN and CDR2 SYDVKM. CDR3 nucleotide sequence: TGTGCCAGCAGTACTAATTTGCTTCCCTACGAGCAGTACGTC. It encodes CASSTNLLPYEQYV.

This chain connects TRBV7-2 to TRBJ1-5; 7 bases agree with TRBD1. The germline V gene encodes CDR1 SGHTA and CDR2 FQGNSA. J lost 1 base, V lost 5 bases, and 5 bases had no gene match. The CDR3 contains 15 residues. CDR3 DNA: TGTGCCAGCAGCCGACAGGGTACGAGCAATCAGCCCCAGCATTTT. Translated: CASSRQGTSNQPQHF.

J is TRBJ2-7 and V is TRBV6-6, with unresolved D. V dropped 0 bases and J dropped 6 bases, with 9 bases sitting between them. CDR1 and CDR2 (germline): MNHNY, SVGAGI (reference sequence). There are 13 residues in the CDR3. This CDR3 is CASSYSAGLEQYF. The CDR3 DNA reads as TGTGCCAGCAGTTACTCGGCAGGTCTCGAGCAGTACTTC.

In this sample, this clonotype turned up a few times. V is TRBV6-6 and J is TRBJ2-1, with D possibly TRBD2 on 5 matching bases. Deletions cut 6 bases from V and 7 bases from J, with 13 bases between. In germline, CDR1 is MNHNY, CDR2 SVGAGI (reference sequence). The CDR3 totals 13 residues. The CDR3 reads CASSSGLENEQFF. In nucleotides, the CDR3 is TGTGCCAGCAGCTCCGGACTGGAAAATGAGCAGTTCTTC.

This clonotype was seen only a few times. The rearrangement links TRBV5-1 to TRBJ2-7; D is unclear. CDR3 length: 15 residues. Per germline, CDR1 SGHRS and CDR2 YFSETQ. Trimming pared 4 bases from V and 6 bases from J, leaving 20 bases between. The CDR3 DNA is TGCGCCAGCAGCGCCGCCCCTAACTTGAACCGCGAGCAGTACTTC. Residues: CASSAAPNLNREQYF. Together with reference TRBV5-1 and TRBJ2-7, the CDR3 gives the full variable domain: KAGVTQTPRYLIKTRGQQVTLSCSPISGHRSVSWYQQTPGQGLQFLFEYFSETQRNKGNFPGRFSGRQFSNSRSEMNVSTLELGDSALYLCASSAAPNLNREQYFGPGTRLTVT.

Many counts were recorded for this clonotype. This chain links TRBV20-1 with TRBJ2-3; no firm D call. The V end lost 3 bases, the J end lost 2 bases, and 9 bases lay between the germline ends. Germline V gene sequence: CDR1 DFQATT, CDR2 SNEGSKA (reference sequence). The CDR3 extends over 13 amino acids. The DNA for the CDR3 is TGCAGTGCTAGTGATCTAGTCACAGATACGCAGTATTTT. This gives the protein CSASDLVTDTQYF.

This clonotype has more than one count but fewer than ten. The V gene is TRBV5-1, the J gene TRBJ2-1, with 11 positions matching TRBD2. CDR3 length: 15 residues. Germline V gene data show CDR1 as SGHRS and CDR2 as YFSETQ. The J segment lost 5 bases and the V segment lost 4 bases, leaving 5 bases of the junction unmatched. The DNA for the CDR3 is TGCGCCAGCAGCGCGACTAGCGGGGCCCACAATGAGCAGTTCTTC. Encoded protein: CASSATSGAHNEQFF.

The chain has TRBV6-6 and TRBJ1-5; maybe TRBD1 (6 bases). The CDR3 is 14 amino acids. From germline, CDR1 is MNHNY and CDR2 SVGAGI (reference sequence). V shed 2 bases and J shed 11 bases, with 16 bases lying between them. The CDR3 loop reads CASSYGGGPVAQHF. The CDR3 DNA reads TGTGCCAGCAGTTACGGAGGGGGGCCAGTGGCCCAGCATTTT.

The rearrangement joins TRBV4-3 to TRBJ2-3; weak D call: TRBD1 (6 bases). V lost 2 bases and J 5 bases, leaving 20 bases between the germline ends. The CDR3 totals 17 residues. Germline CDR1 LGHNA, CDR2 YSLEER. CDR3 sequence: CASSQRIGAGAGDTQYF. In nucleotides, the CDR3 is TGCGCCAGCAGCCAAAGGATAGGAGCAGGGGCAGGAGATACGCAGTATTTT.

The chain joins TRBV6-6 to TRBJ1-2, with D unresolved. The V gene's germline CDR1 is MNHNY and CDR2 SVGAGI (reference sequence). The V end was cut by 5 bases, the J end by 2 bases, with 12 bases between. The CDR3 covers 14 residues. CDR3 nucleotide sequence: TGTGCCAGCAGTGGTACACGGACCAACTATGGCTACACCTTC. This codes for CASSGTRTNYGYTF.

This clonotype was picked up a small number of times. The V and J genes are TRBV7-3 and TRBJ1-1; no definite D call. Germline loops: CDR1 SGHTA, CDR2 FQGTGA. The V end lost 4 bases, the J end lost 5 bases, and 23 bases lay between the germline ends. There are 17 residues in the CDR3. The CDR3 DNA follows: TGTGCCAGCAGCTCACCGATCGAGACACCGTTTGGAACTGAAGCTTTCTTT. This gives the protein CASSSPIETPFGTEAFF.

The table lists this clonotype with a few counts. This sequence joins TRBV7-2 and TRBJ1-1; weak D call: TRBD1 (6 bases). Germline V gene sequence: CDR1 SGHTA, CDR2 FQGNSA. The CDR3 runs 15 residues. V was shortened by 1 base and J by 4 bases, with 13 bases between the two germline ends. CDR3 loop: CASSLEPRGGTEAFF. CDR3 coding DNA: TGTGCCAGCAGCTTAGAACCCAGGGGCGGCACTGAAGCTTTCTTT.

This clonotype was counted at least ten times. This chain connects TRBV7-9 to TRBJ2-7; the match to TRBD2 covers 8 bases. From germline, CDR1 is SEHNR and CDR2 FQNEAQ (reference sequence). This CDR3 region has 15 residues. V was clipped by 2 bases and J by 5 bases; unmatched bases: 8. The CDR3 loop is CASSLPAERGNEQYF. Written as DNA, the CDR3 is TGTGCCAGCAGCTTACCCGCCGAGCGGGGGAACGAGCAGTACTTC.

This clonotype came up a few times. V is TRBV4-3 and J is TRBJ1-1; a possible D gene is TRBD1 (6 bases). The V and J ends lost 0 bases and 5 bases respectively, with 13 bases between them. The germline CDR1 and CDR2 sequences are LGHNA and YSLEER. This CDR3 region has 15 residues. The CDR3 is CASSQDRVGGTEAFF. Written as DNA, the CDR3 is TGCGCCAGCAGCCAAGACAGGGTAGGGGGGACTGAAGCTTTCTTT.

The chain couples TRBV5-1 to TRBJ2-3; D call uncertain. Germline lookup yields CDR1 SGHRS and CDR2 YFSETQ. Trimming cost V 0 bases and J 8 bases, with 16 bases left between them. This CDR3 has 15 amino acids. The CDR3 DNA follows: TGCGCCAGCAGCTTGGGGCTAACCCCGGCTAGTACGCAGTATTTT. Amino acids: CASSLGLTPASTQYF.

This clonotype was seen a handful of times. The chain couples TRBV7-9 to TRBJ2-3, with D unclear. There are 12 residues in the CDR3. Trimming shortened V by 7 bases and J by 7 bases, and 12 bases separated the two germline ends. Germline values: CDR1 SEHNR, CDR2 FQNEAQ (reference sequence). The CDR3 protein is CASTKRANTQYF. Written as DNA, the CDR3 is TGTGCCAGCACCAAAAGGGCAAATACGCAGTATTTT. Supplemented by reference TRBV7-9 and TRBJ2-3, the full variable domain reads DTGVSQNPRHKITKRGQNVTFRCDPISEHNRLYWYRQTLGQGPEFLTYFQNEAQLEKSRLLSDRFSAERPKGSFSTLEIQRTEQGDSAMYLCASTKRANTQYFGPGTRLTVL.